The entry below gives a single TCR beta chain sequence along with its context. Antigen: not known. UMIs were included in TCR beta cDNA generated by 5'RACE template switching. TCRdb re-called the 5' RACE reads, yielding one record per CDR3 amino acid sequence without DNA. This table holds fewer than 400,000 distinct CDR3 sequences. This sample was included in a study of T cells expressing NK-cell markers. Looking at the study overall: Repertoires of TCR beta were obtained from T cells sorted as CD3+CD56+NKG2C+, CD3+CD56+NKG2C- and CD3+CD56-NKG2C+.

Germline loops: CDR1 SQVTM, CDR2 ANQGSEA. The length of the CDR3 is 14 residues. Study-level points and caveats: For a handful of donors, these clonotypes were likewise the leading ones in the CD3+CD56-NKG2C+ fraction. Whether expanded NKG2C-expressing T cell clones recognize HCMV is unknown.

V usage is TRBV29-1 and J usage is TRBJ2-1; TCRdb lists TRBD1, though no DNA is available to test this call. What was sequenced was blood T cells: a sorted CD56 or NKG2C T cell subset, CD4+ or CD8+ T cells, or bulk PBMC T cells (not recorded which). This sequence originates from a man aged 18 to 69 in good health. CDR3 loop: CSVLPGAGYNEQFF.